This TCR beta chain is from a study of shared clonotypes between healthy human individuals. Clones were read by immunoSEQ multiplex PCR, and TCRdb kept only the in-frame ones, dropping some. The table includes hundreds of thousands of clones, approximately 97% detected once. The CDR3 length is 16 residues. The ends were cut back, 0 bases at V and 1 base at J, with 10 bases in the middle. Germline CDR1 reads LNHDA; CDR2 reads SQIVND (reference sequence). The material sequenced was memory CD8+ T cells sorted from blood. Subset specified: CD45RO+ cells pooled with CCR7-negative TemRA cells. The TCR originated in a man aged 25 to 40 in good health. This chain joins TRBV19 and TRBJ2-1; D call uncertain. The CDR3 region is CASSIDRTPSYNEQFF. DNA of the CDR3: TGTGCCAGTAGTATAGATCGCACTCCTTCCTACAATGAGCAGTTCTTC.